These T cell receptor beta chains were read from a single sample in a study of post-analysis software for immune sequencing data. Using its own MiXCR run on the PCR reads, TCRdb lists one record per CDR3 protein. The top ten clones hold approximately 0.55% of a sample with roughly 700,000 distinct CDR3 sequences, roughly 29% of them seen once. The sample taken for sequencing was blood. Receptor source: a girl aged 5-17 years with multiple sclerosis. Both conserved end residues are part of each CDR3. The D gene is left open where the match is weak. A clone size is listed for some rows: how often the clone was seen (once, few, many), or a class if it is expanded.

j_call cdr3_length d_call clone_size v_call cdr3_nt cdr3_aa
TRBJ2-1 15 TRBD2 few TRBV11-2 TGTGCCAGCAGCGCCTTGGGGGGGAGCAGGAATGAGCAGTTCTTC CASSALGGSRNEQFF
TRBJ2-2 15 TRBD1 few TRBV9 TGTGCCAGCAGCACCACAGGGGGCGACACCGGGGAGCTGTTTTTT CASSTTGGDTGELFF
TRBJ1-1 18 . . TRBV4-1 TGCGCCAGCAGCCAAGTAGGAGGGGGGGCGGCCTTGAACACTGAAGCTTTCTTT CASSQVGGGAALNTEAFF
TRBJ1-1 15 TRBD1 . TRBV7-9 TGTGCCAGCAGCCCCGTGACAGGGCGGAACACTGAAGCTTTCTTT CASSPVTGRNTEAFF
TRBJ1-4 16 TRBD1 . TRBV7-2 TGTGCCAGCAGACCTTCCCCCAGGGGGCCTAATGAAAAACTGTTTTTT CASRPSPRGPNEKLFF
TRBJ1-2 11 . few TRBV29-1 TGCAGCGCCCGAGGGACCTATGGCTACACCTTC CSARGTYGYTF
TRBJ2-5 13 . few TRBV20-1 TGCAGTGCTAAGGGGTCGGGAGCAGAGACCCAGTACTTC CSAKGSGAETQYF
TRBJ2-1 16 . few TRBV4-3 TGCGCCAGCAGCCAAGGTCGGGGGCATTATTACAATGAGCAGTTCTTC CASSQGRGHYYNEQFF
TRBJ2-7 14 TRBD1 few TRBV7-2 TGTGCCAGCAGCTCACGGGACAGGGGCCACGAGCAGTACTTC CASSSRDRGHEQYF
TRBJ1-1 15 TRBD1 . TRBV7-2 TGTGCCAGCAGCTTACAGGGGGCCCGGAACACTGAAGCTTTCTTT CASSLQGARNTEAFF
TRBJ2-3 13 . few TRBV20-1 TGCAGTGCTAGGGCTGGCAGCACAGATACGCAGTATTTT CSARAGSTDTQYF
TRBJ2-3 18 TRBD2 few TRBV24-1 TGTGCCACCAGCTTAGGGCTAGCGGGAGGCGGAGTAACAGATACGCAGTATTTT CATSLGLAGGGVTDTQYF
TRBJ2-3 12 . few TRBV20-1 TGCAGTGCTAGCCCGGTCTCAGATACGCAGTATTTT CSASPVSDTQYF
TRBJ2-4 13 . . TRBV28 TGTGCCAGCAGTCAGGGGTTAAGTAACATTCAGTACTTC CASSQGLSNIQYF
TRBJ2-5 15 . . TRBV2 TGTGCCAGCAGGTCAGGGAGCGGATCGGTGGAGACCCAGTACTTC CASRSGSGSVETQYF
TRBJ2-5 13 . few TRBV28 TGTGCCAGCAGCTCAGGGTTCCCGGGGACCCAGTACTTC CASSSGFPGTQYF
TRBJ2-1 13 . many TRBV18 TGTGCCAGCTCACCACCGAGCGTTGATGAGCAGTTCTTC CASSPPSVDEQFF
TRBJ2-3 15 TRBD2 . TRBV4-3 TGCGCCAGCAGCCAGGAGGGAGGGTTGGGAGATACGCAGTATTTT CASSQEGGLGDTQYF
TRBJ2-7 15 TRBD1 few TRBV7-2 TGTGCCAGCAGCGTCACCGGGACAGGGGGATACGAGCAGTACTTC CASSVTGTGGYEQYF
TRBJ2-7 15 . . TRBV7-9 TGTGCCAGCAGCCCCCCCGGGGGGCCCATCTACGAGCAGTACTTC CASSPPGGPIYEQYF
TRBJ2-3 14 . few TRBV29-1 TGCAGCGCTAGGTTTGGACAGAAAACAGATACGCAGTATTTT CSARFGQKTDTQYF
TRBJ2-1 15 TRBD1 . TRBV10-3 TGTGCTTCAAGGTCCGGGACAGACTCCTACAATGAGCAGTTCTTC CASRSGTDSYNEQFF
TRBJ1-4 17 . few TRBV28 TGTGCCAGCAGTTTGGGTGCCGGGGGCTTCGGTAATGAAAAACTGTTTTTT CASSLGAGGFGNEKLFF
TRBJ2-1 16 TRBD1 . TRBV5-1 TGCGCCAGCAGCTTGTTCGCCGGAACAGGGGGCAAAGAGCAGTTCTTC CASSLFAGTGGKEQFF
TRBJ2-5 13 . . TRBV18 TGTGCCAGCTCACCGAAGCGGCAAGAGACCCAGTACTTC CASSPKRQETQYF
TRBJ1-5 15 . few TRBV7-2 TGTGCCAGCAGCCTCTCCGGAGGTCTCAATCAGCCCCAGCATTTT CASSLSGGLNQPQHF
TRBJ1-1 15 TRBD1 . TRBV10-3 TGTGCCATCGGGGGACAGGGGGGCTTATTCACTGAAGCTTTCTTT CAIGGQGGLFTEAFF
TRBJ2-7 14 . few TRBV29-1 TGCAGCGCCCGGGGTCAGGGCGAATCCTACGAGCAGTACTTC CSARGQGESYEQYF
TRBJ2-7 14 TRBD2 many TRBV7-2 TGTGCCAGCAGCTTATTAGCGGGGGACTACGAGCAGTACTTC CASSLLAGDYEQYF
TRBJ2-7 14 . . TRBV11-2 TGTGCCAGCAGCGCAAGGGGGAGAACCTACGAGCAGTACTTC CASSARGRTYEQYF
TRBJ2-3 15 TRBD1 few TRBV7-2 TGTGCCAGCAGTGTTAGACAGGGGGCATCAGATACGCAGTATTTT CASSVRQGASDTQYF
TRBJ1-2 15 TRBD1 many TRBV7-8 TGTGCCAGCAGCTTAATCCAGACAGGGAACTATGGCTACACCTTC CASSLIQTGNYGYTF
TRBJ2-7 14 TRBD1 few TRBV20-1 TGCAGTGCCTTTTTTACACAGGGGGTCCACGAGCAGTACTTC CSAFFTQGVHEQYF
TRBJ1-4 14 . . TRBV7-2 TGTGCCAGCAGCCCGTTAGGGCGTAATGAAAAACTGTTTTTT CASSPLGRNEKLFF
TRBJ1-2 14 . . TRBV3-1 TGTGCCAGCAGCCAAGTGACGGCTGAAGTTGGCTACACCTTC CASSQVTAEVGYTF
TRBJ2-3 14 . few TRBV20-1 TGCAGTGCCCCGTTTTATTTAAACACAGATACGCAGTATTTT CSAPFYLNTDTQYF
TRBJ1-1 12 . . TRBV7-9 TGTGCCAGCACACCAGGTAACACTGAAGCTTTCTTT CASTPGNTEAFF
TRBJ1-6 12 . . TRBV29-1 TGCAGCGTCGGCCGGGACGGTTCACCCCTCCACTTT CSVGRDGSPLHF
TRBJ1-2 14 . . TRBV12-3/TRBV12-4 TGTGCCAGCAGTGTCACCGGGGTAAACTATGGCTACACCTTC CASSVTGVNYGYTF
TRBJ1-2 15 TRBD1 . TRBV5-1 TGCGCCAACAGCTTGTTCCGGACAGGAGGCTATGGCTACACCTTC CANSLFRTGGYGYTF
TRBJ2-6 19 TRBD2 . TRBV11-2 TGTGCCAGCAGCTTAGGAACTAGCGGGAGGGTTACTGGGGCCAACGTCCTGACTTTC CASSLGTSGRVTGANVLTF
TRBJ2-3 17 TRBD1 . TRBV15 TGTGCCACCAGCAGAGGGACGGGACAGGGCTTCACAGATACGCAGTATTTT CATSRGTGQGFTDTQYF
TRBJ2-7 16 . few TRBV28 TGTGCCAGCAGTCCTCTGGCAGGGTCTACATTCTACGAGCAGTACTTC CASSPLAGSTFYEQYF
TRBJ2-1 17 TRBD2 many TRBV7-2 TGTGCCAGCAGCTTAGTTGCCGGGAGGGCGGTCGTAAATGAGCAGTTCTTC CASSLVAGRAVVNEQFF
TRBJ1-4 15 TRBD1 . TRBV29-1 TGCAGCGTCCCCGGACAGGGTGCAACTAATGAAAAACTGTTTTTT CSVPGQGATNEKLFF
TRBJ2-7 12 . . TRBV20-1 TGCAGTGCGTCAGGGGCCGACAACGAGCAGTACTTC CSASGADNEQYF
TRBJ1-1 12 . . TRBV5-1 TGCGCCAGCAGCTTAGACGGGGCGGAATGTTTCTTT CASSLDGAECFF
TRBJ2-1 16 . few TRBV11-2 TGTGCCAGCAGCTTATTCAAGAAGGGGAGGCGCAATGAGCAGTTCTTC CASSLFKKGRRNEQFF
TRBJ1-6 14 . . TRBV2 TGTGCCAGCAGTGAGAACTTCGATAATTCACCCCTCCACTTT CASSENFDNSPLHF
TRBJ2-5 18 . many TRBV10-3 TGTGCCATCAGTGAGTCGACTCGGCAGGGGATCGGGCAAGAGACCCAGTACTTC CAISESTRQGIGQETQYF